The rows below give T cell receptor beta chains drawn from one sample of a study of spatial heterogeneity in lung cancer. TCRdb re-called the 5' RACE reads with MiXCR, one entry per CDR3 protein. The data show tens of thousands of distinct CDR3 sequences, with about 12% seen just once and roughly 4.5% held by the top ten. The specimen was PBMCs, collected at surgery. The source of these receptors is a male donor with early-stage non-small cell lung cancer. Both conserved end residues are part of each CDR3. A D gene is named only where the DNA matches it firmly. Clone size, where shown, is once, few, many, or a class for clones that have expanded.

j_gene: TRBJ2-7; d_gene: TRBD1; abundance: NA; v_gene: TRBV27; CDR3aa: CASSQPGQGFYEQYF; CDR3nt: TGTGCCAGCAGTCAGCCGGGACAGGGGTTCTACGAGCAGTACTTC
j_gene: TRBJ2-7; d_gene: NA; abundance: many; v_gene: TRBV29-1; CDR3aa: CSVWTGSDGYEQYF; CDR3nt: TGCAGCGTTTGGACGGGTTCGGACGGGTACGAGCAGTACTTC
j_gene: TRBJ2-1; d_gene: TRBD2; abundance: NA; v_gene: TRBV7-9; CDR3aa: CASSSGGRINNEQFF; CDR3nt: TGTGCCAGCTCCTCGGGCGGGAGAATTAACAATGAGCAGTTCTTC
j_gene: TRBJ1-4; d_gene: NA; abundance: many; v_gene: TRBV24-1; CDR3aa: CATSDPRSSNEKLFF; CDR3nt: TGTGCCACCAGTGACCCCCGGAGTTCAAATGAAAAACTGTTTTTT
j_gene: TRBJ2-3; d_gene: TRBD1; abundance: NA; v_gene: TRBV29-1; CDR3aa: CSADRGADTQYF; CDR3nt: TGCAGCGCTGACAGGGGGGCAGATACGCAGTATTTT
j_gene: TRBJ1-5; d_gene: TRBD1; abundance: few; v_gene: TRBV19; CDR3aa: CASSILDRGSNQPQHF; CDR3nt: TGTGCCAGTAGTATCCTGGACAGGGGAAGCAATCAGCCCCAGCATTTT
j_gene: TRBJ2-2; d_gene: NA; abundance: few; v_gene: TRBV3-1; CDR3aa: CASSQDRLPNRGELFF; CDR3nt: TGTGCCAGCAGCCAAGATCGACTACCGAACAGGGGGGAGCTGTTTTTT
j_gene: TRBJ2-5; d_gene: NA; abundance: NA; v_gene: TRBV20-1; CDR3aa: CSVEPGHEETQYF; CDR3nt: TGCAGTGTTGAACCGGGACACGAAGAGACCCAGTACTTC
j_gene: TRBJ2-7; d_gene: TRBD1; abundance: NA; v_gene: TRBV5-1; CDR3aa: CASSLDRGFSEQYF; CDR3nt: TGCGCCAGCAGCTTGGACAGGGGGTTTTCTGAGCAGTACTTC
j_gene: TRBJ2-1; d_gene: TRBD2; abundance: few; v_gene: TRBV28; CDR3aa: CASSTVAGYSYNEQFF; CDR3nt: TGTGCCAGCAGTACCGTAGCGGGATACTCCTACAATGAGCAGTTCTTC
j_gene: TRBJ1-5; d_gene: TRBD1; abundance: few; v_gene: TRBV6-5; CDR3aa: CASSRGRDRGPDQPQHF; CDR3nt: TGTGCCAGCAGTCGAGGGCGGGACAGGGGGCCGGATCAGCCCCAGCATTTT
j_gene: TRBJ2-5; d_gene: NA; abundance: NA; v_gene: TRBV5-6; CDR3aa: CASSLVGTGETQYF; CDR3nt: TGTGCCAGCAGCTTGGTAGGCACTGGAGAGACCCAGTACTTC
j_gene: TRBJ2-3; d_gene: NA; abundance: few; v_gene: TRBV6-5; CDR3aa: CASSYSQGRTDTQYF; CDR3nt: TGTGCCAGCAGTTACTCCCAGGGAAGGACAGATACGCAGTATTTT
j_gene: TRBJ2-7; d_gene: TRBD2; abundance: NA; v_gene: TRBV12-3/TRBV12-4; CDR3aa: CASSRRDYPYEQYF; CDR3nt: TGTGCCAGCTCACGACGGGACTACCCGTACGAGCAGTACTTC
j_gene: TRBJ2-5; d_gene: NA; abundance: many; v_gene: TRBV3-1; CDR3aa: CASKEDSLVETQYF; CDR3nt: TGTGCCAGCAAAGAAGACTCGCTCGTGGAGACCCAGTACTTC
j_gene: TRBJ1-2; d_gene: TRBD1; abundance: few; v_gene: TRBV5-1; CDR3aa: CASSLGQGALGYTF; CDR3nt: TGCGCCAGCAGCTTGGGACAGGGGGCGCTTGGCTACACCTTC
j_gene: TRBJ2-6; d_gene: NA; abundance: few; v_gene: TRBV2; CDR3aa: CASTLVGAGSGANVLTF; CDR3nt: TGTGCCAGCACTCTAGTAGGAGCGGGTTCTGGGGCCAACGTCCTGACTTTC
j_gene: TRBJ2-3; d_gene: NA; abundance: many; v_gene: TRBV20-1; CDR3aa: CSATTGWSGQGGWDTQYF; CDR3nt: TGCAGTGCTACGACAGGGTGGAGCGGACAAGGGGGGTGGGATACGCAGTATTTT
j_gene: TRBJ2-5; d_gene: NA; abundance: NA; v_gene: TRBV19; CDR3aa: CASNPRTGSETQYF; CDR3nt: TGTGCCAGTAATCCAAGGACCGGCTCAGAGACCCAGTACTTC
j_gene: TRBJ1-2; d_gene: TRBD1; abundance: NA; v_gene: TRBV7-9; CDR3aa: CASNPRGQDGYTF; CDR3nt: TGTGCCAGCAACCCAAGGGGACAGGATGGCTACACCTTC
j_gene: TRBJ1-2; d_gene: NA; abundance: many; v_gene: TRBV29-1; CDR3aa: CSVVEAEDYGYTF; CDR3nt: TGCAGCGTTGTGGAGGCGGAAGACTATGGCTACACCTTC
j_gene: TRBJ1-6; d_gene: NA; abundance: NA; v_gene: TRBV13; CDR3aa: CASSLGGQGNSPLHF; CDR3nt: TGTGCCAGCAGCTTAGGTGGGCAGGGGAATTCACCCCTCCACTTT
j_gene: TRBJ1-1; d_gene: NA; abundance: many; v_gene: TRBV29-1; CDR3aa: CSAVTGGNTEAFF; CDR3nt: TGCAGCGCCGTGACAGGCGGGAACACTGAAGCTTTCTTT
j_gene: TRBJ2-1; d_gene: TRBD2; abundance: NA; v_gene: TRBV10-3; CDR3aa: CAISVTLAGGINEQFF; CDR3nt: TGTGCCATCAGTGTTACTCTAGCGGGAGGGATCAATGAGCAGTTCTTC
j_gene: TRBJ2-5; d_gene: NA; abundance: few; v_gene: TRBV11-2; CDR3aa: CASSLSGKGPQETQYF; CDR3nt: TGTGCCAGCAGCTTATCGGGCAAAGGCCCCCAAGAGACCCAGTACTTC
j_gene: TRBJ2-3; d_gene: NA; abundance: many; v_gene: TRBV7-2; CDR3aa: CASRPRAYTDTQYF; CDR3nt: TGTGCCAGCAGACCGAGGGCTTACACAGATACGCAGTATTTT
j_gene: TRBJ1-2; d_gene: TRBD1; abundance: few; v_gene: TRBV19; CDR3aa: CASRTGQGAGYTF; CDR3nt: TGTGCCAGTAGGACGGGACAGGGGGCCGGCTACACCTTC